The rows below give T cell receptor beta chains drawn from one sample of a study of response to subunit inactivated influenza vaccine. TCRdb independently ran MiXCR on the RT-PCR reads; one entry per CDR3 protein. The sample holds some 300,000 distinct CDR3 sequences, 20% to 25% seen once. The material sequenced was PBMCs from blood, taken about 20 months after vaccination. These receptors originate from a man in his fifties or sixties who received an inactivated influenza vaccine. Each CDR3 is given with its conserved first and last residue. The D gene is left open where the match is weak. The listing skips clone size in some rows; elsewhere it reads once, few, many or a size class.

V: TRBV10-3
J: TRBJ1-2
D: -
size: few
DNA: TGTGCCATCAGTGAGTATGCAGGGGAATTCACTAACTATGGCTACACCTTC
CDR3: CAISEYAGEFTNYGYTF

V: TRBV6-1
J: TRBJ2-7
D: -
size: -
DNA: TGTGCCAGCGTCGGACAGCCCTTTTCATACGAGCAGTACTTC
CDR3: CASVGQPFSYEQYF

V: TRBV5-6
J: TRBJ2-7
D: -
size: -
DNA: TGTGCCAGCAGCTTAAGGGCAAACTACGAGCAGTACTTC
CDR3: CASSLRANYEQYF

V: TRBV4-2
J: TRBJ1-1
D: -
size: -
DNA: TGTGCCAGCAGCCAAGATCCCCTTCCCAGGGTAAACACTGAAGCTTTCTTT
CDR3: CASSQDPLPRVNTEAFF

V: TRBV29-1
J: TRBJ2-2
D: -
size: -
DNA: TGCAGCGTTGGCACTAGCCTGAACACCGGGGAGCTGTTTTTT
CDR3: CSVGTSLNTGELFF

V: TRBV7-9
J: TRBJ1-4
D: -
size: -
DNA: TGTGCCAGCAGGAGGACAGATGCAACTAATGAAAAACTGTTTTTT
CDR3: CASRRTDATNEKLFF

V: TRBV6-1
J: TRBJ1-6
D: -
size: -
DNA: TGTGCCAGCGATCTGGACAGCGACTATAATTCACCCCTCCACTTT
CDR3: CASDLDSDYNSPLHF

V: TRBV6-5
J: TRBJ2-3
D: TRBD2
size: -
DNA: TGTGCCAGCAGTTACAAAGGTCTAGCGGGAGGCACAGATACGCAGTATTTT
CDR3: CASSYKGLAGGTDTQYF

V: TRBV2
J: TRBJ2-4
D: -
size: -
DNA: TGTGCCAGCAGTGACAGTTTGACGTTGGGAGGCAAAAACATTCAGTACTTC
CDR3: CASSDSLTLGGKNIQYF

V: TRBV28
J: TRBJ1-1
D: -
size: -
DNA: TGTGCCAGCACCACCCCCGGGGGGGTGAACACTGAAGCTTTCTTT
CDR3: CASTTPGGVNTEAFF

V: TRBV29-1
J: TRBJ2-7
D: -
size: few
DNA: TGCAGCGTAGTGGACGGCTCCTACGAGCAGTACTTC
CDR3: CSVVDGSYEQYF

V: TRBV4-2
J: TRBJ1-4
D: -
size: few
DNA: TGTGCCAGCAGCCAAGATCGTCCGGGGAATGAAAAACTGTTTTTT
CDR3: CASSQDRPGNEKLFF

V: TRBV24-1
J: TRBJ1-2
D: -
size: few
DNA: TGTGCCACCAGTGACCAACACTATGGCTACACCTTC
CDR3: CATSDQHYGYTF

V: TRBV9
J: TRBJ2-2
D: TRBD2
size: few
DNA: TGTGCCAGCAGCGTAGTAAGCGGGAGGGCCGGGGAGCTGTTTTTT
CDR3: CASSVVSGRAGELFF

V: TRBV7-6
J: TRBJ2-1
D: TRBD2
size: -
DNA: TGTGCCAGCAGCTTAGCGGTAGCGGGAGTATTGAATGAGCAGTTCTTC
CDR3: CASSLAVAGVLNEQFF

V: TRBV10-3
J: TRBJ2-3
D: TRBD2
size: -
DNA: TGTGCCATCAGTGAGTCACTAGCGACGGATACGCAGTATTTT
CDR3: CAISESLATDTQYF

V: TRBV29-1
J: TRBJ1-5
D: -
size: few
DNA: TGCAGCGTGGGAACAGGGTTCAATCAGCCCCAGCATTTT
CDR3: CSVGTGFNQPQHF

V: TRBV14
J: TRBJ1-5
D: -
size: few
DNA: TGTGCCAGCAGCCAGTCAAGTGGTCGACCCGGGACAAATTATAGCAATCAGCCCCAGCATTTT
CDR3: CASSQSSGRPGTNYSNQPQHF

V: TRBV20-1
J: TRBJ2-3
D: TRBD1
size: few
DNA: TGCAGTGCCACCACAGGGGGTTGGACAGATACGCAGTATTTT
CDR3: CSATTGGWTDTQYF

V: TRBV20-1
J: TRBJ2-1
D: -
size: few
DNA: TGCAGTGCTAGACGCGAACAGGTCTCCGATGAGCAGTTCTTC
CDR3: CSARREQVSDEQFF

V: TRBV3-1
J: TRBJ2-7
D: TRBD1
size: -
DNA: TGTGCCAGCAGCCGGGGGCAGGGGGCTTCCTACGAGCAGTACTTC
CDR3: CASSRGQGASYEQYF

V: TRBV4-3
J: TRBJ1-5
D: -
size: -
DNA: TGCGCCAGCAGCCAACTGTGGGCCGGGACATACTCTGAGCCCCAGCATTTT
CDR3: CASSQLWAGTYSEPQHF

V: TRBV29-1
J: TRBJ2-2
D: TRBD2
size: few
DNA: TGCAGCGCTGGGACGACTAGCGGGGGGACCGGGGAGCTGTTTTTT
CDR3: CSAGTTSGGTGELFF

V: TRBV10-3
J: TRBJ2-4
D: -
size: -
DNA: TGTGCCAGCTCGAAGGACTTAAAAAACATTCAGTACTTC
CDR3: CASSKDLKNIQYF

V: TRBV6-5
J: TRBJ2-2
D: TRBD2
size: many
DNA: TGTGCCAGCAGTTACGCGGGAGGGAGCACCGGGGAGCTGTTTTTT
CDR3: CASSYAGGSTGELFF

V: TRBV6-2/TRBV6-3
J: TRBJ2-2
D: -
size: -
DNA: TGTGCCAGCAGTTACTCGCTAGGGGAGAGGACCGGGGAGCTGTTTTTT
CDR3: CASSYSLGERTGELFF

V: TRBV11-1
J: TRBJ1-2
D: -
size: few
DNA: TGTGCCAGCAGCCCAGGTCGTACGGTAACTTCCACTAACTATGGCTACACCTTC
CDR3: CASSPGRTVTSTNYGYTF

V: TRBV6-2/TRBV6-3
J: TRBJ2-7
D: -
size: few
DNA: TGTGCCACTCGAGACTACGAGCAGTACTTC
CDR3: CATRDYEQYF

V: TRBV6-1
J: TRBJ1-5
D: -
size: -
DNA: TGTGCCAGCAGACCCCCCACAGGGAGCAATCAGCCCCAGCATTTT
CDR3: CASRPPTGSNQPQHF

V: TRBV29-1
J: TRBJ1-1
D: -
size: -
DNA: TGCAGCGCAGCGCCCCAAAGGGGCACTGAAGCTTTCTTT
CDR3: CSAAPQRGTEAFF

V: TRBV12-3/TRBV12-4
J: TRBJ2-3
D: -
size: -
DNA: TGTGCCAGCAGTAAGTCTGCGAAGGGTACGCAGTATTTT
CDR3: CASSKSAKGTQYF

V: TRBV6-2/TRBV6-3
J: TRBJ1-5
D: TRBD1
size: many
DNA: TGTGCCACTCGGACAGGGCTTAGCAATCAGCCCCAGCATTTT
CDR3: CATRTGLSNQPQHF

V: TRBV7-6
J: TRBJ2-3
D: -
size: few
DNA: TGTGCCAGCAGCTTAGTGGACAGTACCTTAGATACGCAGTATTTT
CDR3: CASSLVDSTLDTQYF

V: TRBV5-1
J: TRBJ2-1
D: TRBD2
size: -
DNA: TGCGCCAGCAGCTTGGAGGAGCGGGGGGCTGAGCAGTTCTTC
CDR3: CASSLEERGAEQFF

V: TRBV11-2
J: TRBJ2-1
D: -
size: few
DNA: TGTGCCAGCAGCCCACTACAAATCAATGAGCAGTTCTTC
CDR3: CASSPLQINEQFF

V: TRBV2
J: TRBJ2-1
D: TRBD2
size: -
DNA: TGTGCCAGCACCAAAGCGGGACGGAACAATGAGCAGTTCTTC
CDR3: CASTKAGRNNEQFF

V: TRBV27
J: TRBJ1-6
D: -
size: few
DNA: TGTGCCAGCAGTTCCAGGGGACCGGGAGTACGCTCTCAAGCGTTTAATTCACCCCTCCACTTT
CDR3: CASSSRGPGVRSQAFNSPLHF

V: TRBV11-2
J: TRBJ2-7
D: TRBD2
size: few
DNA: TGTGCCAGCAGCTTAGTCCTCCAAGGAAGGAGCGGGGGCTCCTACGAGCAGTACTTC
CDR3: CASSLVLQGRSGGSYEQYF

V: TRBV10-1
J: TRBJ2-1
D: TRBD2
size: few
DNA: TGCGCCAGCAGTAGAACCGGGACTAGCGGCTACAATGAGCAGTTCTTC
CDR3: CASSRTGTSGYNEQFF

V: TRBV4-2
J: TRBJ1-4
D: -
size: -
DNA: TGTGCCAGCAGCCAAGATTTTGGAGGGGGAGGTGATGAAAAACTGTTTTTT
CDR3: CASSQDFGGGGDEKLFF

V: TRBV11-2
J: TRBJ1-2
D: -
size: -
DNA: TGTGCCAGCAGCCCCGGGACGTACTATGGCTACACCTTC
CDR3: CASSPGTYYGYTF

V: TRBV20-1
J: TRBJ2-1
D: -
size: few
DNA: TGCAGTGTACTTTCCAGGGCGGGCGGCTCCTACAATGAGCAGTTCTTC
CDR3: CSVLSRAGGSYNEQFF

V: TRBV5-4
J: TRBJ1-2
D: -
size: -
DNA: TGTGCCAGCAGCATGGACGACTATGGCTACACCTTC
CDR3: CASSMDDYGYTF

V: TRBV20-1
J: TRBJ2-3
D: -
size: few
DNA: TGCAGTGCTAGAGGGGTTGGCGGGGGCACAGATACGCAGTATTTT
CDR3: CSARGVGGGTDTQYF

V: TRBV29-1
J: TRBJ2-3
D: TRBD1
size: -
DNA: TGCAGCGTTGAAACAGGGGCACCCACAGATACGCAGTATTTT
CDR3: CSVETGAPTDTQYF

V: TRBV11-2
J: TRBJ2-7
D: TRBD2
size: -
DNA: TGTGCCAGCAGCTTAGGGAGTGGGACTAGCGGGACGAGCTCCTACGAGCAGTACTTC
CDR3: CASSLGSGTSGTSSYEQYF

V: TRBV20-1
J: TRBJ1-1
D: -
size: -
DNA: TGCAGTGCTAGCCGAGAACCTAACACTGAAGCTTTCTTT
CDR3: CSASREPNTEAFF

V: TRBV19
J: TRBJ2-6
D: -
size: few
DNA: TGTGCCAGTAGTGCTCGAACTATATCTTCTGGGGCCAACGTCCTGACTTTC
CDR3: CASSARTISSGANVLTF

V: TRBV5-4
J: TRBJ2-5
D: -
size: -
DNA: TGTGCCAGCAGCGGGCGGTTCAGGGGCCAAGAGACCCAGTACTTC
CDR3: CASSGRFRGQETQYF

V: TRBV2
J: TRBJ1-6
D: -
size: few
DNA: TGTGCCAGTTCTATCAGCGGGAGGGATAATTCACCCCTCCACTTT
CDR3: CASSISGRDNSPLHF

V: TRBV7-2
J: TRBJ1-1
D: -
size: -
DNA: TGTGCCAGCAGCCAACAGGTGCGGAACACTGAAGCTTTCTTT
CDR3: CASSQQVRNTEAFF

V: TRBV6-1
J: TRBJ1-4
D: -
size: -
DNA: TGTGCCAGCAGTGACGTCGCTAGGATTGAAAAACTGTTTTTT
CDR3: CASSDVARIEKLFF

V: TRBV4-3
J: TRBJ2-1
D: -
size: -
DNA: TGCGCCAGCAGCCAAGACTATACACTTAGCTCCTACAATGAGCAGTTCTTC
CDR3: CASSQDYTLSSYNEQFF

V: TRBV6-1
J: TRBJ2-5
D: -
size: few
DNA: TGTGCCAGCACCGAGTTTCGTGGGGCGCAAGAGACCCAGTACTTC
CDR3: CASTEFRGAQETQYF

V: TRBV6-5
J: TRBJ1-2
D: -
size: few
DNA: TGTGCCAGCAGTTACCGGGCAGGCACCTTCTTATCAGGCTACACCTTC
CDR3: CASSYRAGTFLSGYTF

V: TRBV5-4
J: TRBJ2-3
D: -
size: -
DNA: TGTGCCAGCAGCTTCCTAAACACAGATACGCAGTATTTT
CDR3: CASSFLNTDTQYF

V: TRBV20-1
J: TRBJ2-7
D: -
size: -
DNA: TGCAGTGCTTCGGACAGCTCCTACGAGCAGTACTTC
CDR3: CSASDSSYEQYF

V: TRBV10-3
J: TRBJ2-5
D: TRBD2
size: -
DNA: TGTGCCACCCGGACTAGCGGGGGGTTTCAAGAGACCCAGTACTTC
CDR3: CATRTSGGFQETQYF

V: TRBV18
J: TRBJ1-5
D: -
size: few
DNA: TGTGCCAGCTCACCCGAGGGTGTAAGCAATCAGCCCCAGCATTTT
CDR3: CASSPEGVSNQPQHF